This TCR beta chain was captured in a study of T cells in Graves' hyperthyroidism and ophthalmopathy. Broader study findings: Clonotypes that were expanded in thyroid above 0.001 mostly appeared in blood too.

RNA transcripts yielded amplified TCR beta CDR3 regions. With the HTBI primer set, the TCR CDR3 went through a first round of RT-PCR. MiXCR, applied by TCRdb to the multiplex PCR reads, yields one record per CDR3 protein. The data contain over 450,000 distinct CDR3 sequences, over 15% of them singletons. Not enrolled were patients with uncontrolled infection, other autoimmune disease, pregnancy or lactation. Each diagnosis was grounded in clinical symptoms, serum thyroxine and TRAb, thyroid ultrasound, and orbital computed tomography. The PBMCs were sourced from fresh peripheral blood (more than 9 ml). Concerning this clonotype: What it recognizes is unknown.

The length of the CDR3 is 18 residues. The germline CDR1 and CDR2 sequences are LGHDT and YNNKEL (reference sequence). V trimming: 4 bases; J trimming: 2 bases; junction bases outside the gene matches: 15. Input material: blood. The clonotype originates from a young woman with Graves' ophthalmopathy. This chain connects TRBV3-1 to TRBJ2-5; 8 bases align to TRBD2. The CDR3 spells CASSLHVIASGFQETQYF. CDR3 DNA: TGTGCCAGCAGCCTACACGTGATAGCTAGCGGGTTTCAAGAGACCCAGTACTTC.